These T cell receptor beta chains were read from a single sample in a study of shared clonotypes between healthy human individuals. Clones were sequenced by immunoSEQ multiplex PCR, and TCRdb holds only the in-frame ones, with some missing. The repertoire holds more than 2 million clones, with 85% to 95% as singletons. Sequenced input: naive CD8+ T cells from PBMCs. These receptor sequences come from a man aged 18 to 30 in good health. Some clones in this sample may be carry-over from other donors' samples. CDR3s leave out the opening cysteine and the closing phenylalanine or tryptophan. Fields, in order: J gene, V gene, CDR3 protein.

J: TRBJ2-2
V: TRBV9
CDR3: ASTPGRGRSGELF

J: TRBJ2-1
V: TRBV7-9
CDR3: ASSPTTSGSWYNEQF

J: TRBJ2-7
V: TRBV30
CDR3: AWSVVQGYEQY

J: TRBJ1-2
V: TRBV9
CDR3: ASSVGTGHGYT

J: TRBJ1-2
V: TRBV7-2
CDR3: ASSLGAGENT

J: TRBJ2-1
V: TRBV15
CDR3: ATSRDLHTGSGNEQF

J: TRBJ2-2
V: TRBV4-3
CDR3: ASSQHRAGGSGELF

J: TRBJ2-7
V: TRBV7-6
CDR3: ASSTSPGTFLS

J: TRBJ2-7
V: TRBV7-9
CDR3: ASRLSGGFDPYEQY

J: TRBJ2-1
V: TRBV4-1
CDR3: ASGREREDNEQF

J: TRBJ2-1
V: TRBV7-6
CDR3: ASSLAVTSGDNEQF

J: TRBJ1-2
V: TRBV28
CDR3: ASSFDRVFEANYGYT

J: TRBJ1-3
V: TRBV4-1
CDR3: ASSQVRDSGNTIY

J: TRBJ2-7
V: TRBV5-1
CDR3: ASSLLTGTYEQY

J: TRBJ2-7
V: TRBV7-3
CDR3: ASSLSPVGEQY

J: TRBJ2-3
V: TRBV19
CDR3: ASSILRGADTQY

J: TRBJ2-5
V: TRBV5-1
CDR3: ASSLVAALGQETQY

J: TRBJ2-1
V: TRBV9
CDR3: ASSGWVGVEQF

J: TRBJ2-1
V: TRBV7-3
CDR3: ASSLNGESSYNEQF

J: TRBJ1-5
V: TRBV27
CDR3: ASSLSRTGSNQPQH

J: TRBJ2-7
V: TRBV5-5
CDR3: ASSSTDISQPYEQY

J: TRBJ2-3
V: TRBV21-1
CDR3: ASSALAGTEPTDTQY

J: TRBJ2-1
V: TRBV7-9
CDR3: ASSFSSGLAVSRSNEQF

J: TRBJ2-2
V: TRBV7-2
CDR3: ASQTREGPAGELF

J: TRBJ1-5
V: TRBV19
CDR3: ASSIVAANQPQH

J: TRBJ2-3
V: TRBV18
CDR3: ASSPPEIPDTQY

J: TRBJ2-7
V: TRBV7-2
CDR3: ASSLVGVGDRIDEQY

J: TRBJ2-1
V: TRBV7-2
CDR3: ASSLRQGARNEQF

J: TRBJ1-2
V: TRBV10-3
CDR3: AIRREDAANYGYT

J: TRBJ2-1
V: TRBV9
CDR3: ASSGSGRASDEQF

J: TRBJ1-2
V: TRBV2
CDR3: ASTDRSTGDYT

J: TRBJ1-1
V: TRBV27
CDR3: ASSTPMRDPEAF

J: TRBJ2-2
V: TRBV19
CDR3: ATLDRSNTGELF

J: TRBJ2-5
V: TRBV28
CDR3: ASRPGTLQETQY

J: TRBJ1-2
V: TRBV28
CDR3: ASSLSLDSYGYT

J: TRBJ2-2
V: TRBV7-8
CDR3: ASSLAAGGPMHGELF

J: TRBJ2-1
V: TRBV2
CDR3: AIPRGSGVINEQF

J: TRBJ2-3
V: TRBV2
CDR3: ASRELADTQY

J: TRBJ2-3
V: TRBV15
CDR3: ATSSSGQGTKNTQY

J: TRBJ2-7
V: TRBV7-6
CDR3: ASSLFPSDPSGTKGPYEQY

J: TRBJ2-3
V: TRBV4-3
CDR3: ASSQGAGSSTDTQY

J: TRBJ2-1
V: TRBV4-3
CDR3: ASSQGASDYNEQF

J: TRBJ1-2
V: TRBV7-2
CDR3: ASSPRTGGDGYT

J: TRBJ2-2
V: TRBV7-9
CDR3: ASSPRGLAGEDTGELF

J: TRBJ2-7
V: TRBV19
CDR3: ASSLNGGQPNEQY

J: TRBJ1-4
V: TRBV10-3
CDR3: AISESITAGQGVATNEKLF

J: TRBJ2-4
V: TRBV2
CDR3: ASTHRDREYKNIQY

J: TRBJ2-3
V: TRBV7-9
CDR3: ASSLRSGGSTDTQY